This T cell receptor (beta chain) was sequenced during a study of shared clonotypes between healthy human individuals. Study-wide context: The donor group consisted of two women and three men, aged 18 to 49.

Trimming cost V 0 bases and J 2 bases, with 5 bases left between them. Germline-derived CDR1 and CDR2 are SGHRS and YFSETQ. The CDR3 is 14 residues long. This clone was detected many times. Other DNA sequences in this sample translate to the same CDR3. Sequencing was performed with immunoSEQ multiplex PCR; in TCRdb, only in-frame clones are kept and a portion is missing. Among more than 850,000 clones, 75% to 85% were seen once, and the ten largest hold about 0.52%. CD45RA+ naive and CD45RA-negative memory subsets were separated from CD4+ cells. The chain carries TRBV5-1 and TRBJ2-2; D unresolved. Material for sequencing was memory CD4+ T cells from PBMCs. Subset here: CD45RA-negative fraction. The TCR originated in a man between 18 and 29 years old in good health. Some clones in this sample may be carry-over from other donors' samples. The chain's CDR3 is CASSLGANTGELFF. The CDR3 region has the DNA TGCGCCAGCAGCTTGGGAGCTAACACCGGGGAGCTGTTTTTT.